The 27 T cell receptor beta chains reported below all come from one sample, sequenced in a study of identical twins. One entry per CDR3 protein results from TCRdb running MiXCR on the 5' RACE reads. The sample includes approximately 500,000 distinct CDR3 sequences, 20% to 25% of them seen just once. These data were likewise used in another study, on T cells expressing NK-cell markers.

Sequences were obtained from CD4+ T cells sorted from blood. The source is a woman between 18 and 29 years old in good health.

The V call is TRBV6-2 or TRBV6-3, the J call TRBJ2-1; the match to TRBD2 covers 13 bases. Trimming removed 2 bases from V and 8 bases from J; junction bases left unmatched: 15. CDR1 and CDR2 from the germline V gene are MNHEY and SVGEGT. This CDR3 has 19 residues. The CDR3 loop reads CASSYGRWGRLAGGHEQFF. The CDR3 nucleotides read TGTGCCAGCAGTTACGGTCGGTGGGGTCGACTAGCGGGAGGCCATGAGCAGTTCTTC.

The CDR3 is CASSFGLAGEQVIQYF. CDR3 DNA sequence: TGTGCCAGCAGCTTCGGACTAGCGGGAGAGCAAGTCATTCAGTACTTC. This rearrangement joins TRBV11-2 to TRBJ2-4; TRBD2 agrees at 13 bases. Germline-derived CDR1 and CDR2 are SGHAT and FQNNGV. J was trimmed by 9 bases and V by 3 bases; bases with no gene match: 8. This CDR3 contains 16 residues. The full variable domain, rest sourced from reference TRBV11-2 and TRBJ2-4, is EAGVAQSPRYKIIEKRQSVAFWCNPISGHATLYWYQQILGQGPKLLIQFQNNGVVDDSQLPKDRFSAERLKGVDSTLKIQPAKLEDSAVYLCASSFGLAGEQVIQYFGAGTRLSVL.

This chain links TRBV14 with TRBJ2-7; D possibly corresponds to TRBD2 (5 bases). In germline, CDR1 is SGHDN, CDR2 FVKESK. V was pared by 5 bases and J by 1 base, with 15 bases between. This CDR3 contains 15 residues. The CDR3 region has the DNA TGTGCCAGCAGCAGGCTCTTGGGAGCATCCTACGAGCAGTACTTC. Its translation is CASSRLLGASYEQYF.

The rearrangement uses TRBV7-2 and TRBJ2-1; no firm D call. Germline V lookup: CDR1 SGHTA, CDR2 FQGNSA. This CDR3 comprises 12 residues. V was cut by 4 bases and J by 11 bases, with 12 bases left in between. The CDR3 loop is CASSSPPQKQFF. The CDR3 nucleotides are TGTGCCAGCAGCTCGCCCCCCCAAAAGCAGTTCTTC.

This rearrangement joins TRBV7-9 to TRBJ2-1; 9 bases map to TRBD2. The CDR3 length is 13 residues. The V gene end was trimmed by 4 bases and the J gene end by 6 bases; junction bases not matched to a gene: 1. CDR1 is SEHNR and CDR2 is FQNEAQ in the germline V gene (reference sequence). CDR3 nucleotide sequence: TGTGCCAGCAGCTCTAGCGGGGTCAATGAGCAGTTCTTC. Its translation is CASSSSGVNEQFF. The whole variable domain, remainder taken from reference TRBV7-9 and TRBJ2-1, is DTGVSQNPRHKITKRGQNVTFRCDPISEHNRLYWYRQTLGQGPEFLTYFQNEAQLEKSRLLSDRFSAERPKGSFSTLEIQRTEQGDSAMYLCASSSSGVNEQFFGPGTRLTVL.

The J gene is TRBJ1-1, the V gene TRBV20-1; TRBD1 matches 8 bases. The ends lost 7 bases at V and 0 bases at J; junction bases unmatched: 7. Germline CDR1 reads DFQATT; CDR2 reads SNEGSKA (reference sequence). The CDR3 sequence is 14 residues long. The CDR3 region is CSVRQGTLNTEAFF. CDR3 DNA sequence: TGCAGTGTACGACAGGGGACCCTGAACACTGAAGCTTTCTTT.

The CDR3 region has the DNA TGCATCGGACAGGAGGCGAATGAAAAACTGTTTTTT. This codes for CIGQEANEKLFF. The chain couples TRBV29-1 to TRBJ1-4; 7 bases line up with TRBD1. From germline, CDR1 is SQVTM and CDR2 ANQGSEA. The CDR3 loop spans 12 amino acids.

There are a few counts of this clonotype. V usage is TRBV29-1 and J usage is TRBJ2-4, with 9 nucleotides matching TRBD2. V lost 5 bases and J lost 4; bases outside the gene matches: 6. CDR3 length equals 14 residues. CDR1 and CDR2 (germline): SQVTM, ANQGSEA. CDR3 in amino acids: CSVWDAGGKNIQYF. The CDR3 region has the DNA TGCAGCGTTTGGGACGCGGGAGGGAAAAACATTCAGTACTTC.

This clonotype was seen only a few times. This rearrangement joins TRBV20-1 to TRBJ1-6; D remains ambiguous. Trimming removed 0 bases from V and 6 bases from J, with 12 bases in between. The germline gives CDR1 DFQATT, CDR2 SNEGSKA (reference sequence). The CDR3 covers 15 residues. CDR3: CSARERRTINSPLHF. The CDR3 nucleotides read TGCAGTGCTAGAGAACGGCGAACCATTAATTCACCCCTCCACTTT.

In this sample, this clonotype turned up a few times. The J gene is TRBJ2-7, the V gene TRBV18; 7 bases match TRBD1. Trimming removed 6 bases from V and 3 bases from J; junction bases left unmatched: 8. The CDR3 covers 14 residues. Germline CDR1 is KGHSH and CDR2 is LQKENI. CDR3 DNA: TGTGCCAGCTCTGGCTACCGGGACAGCTACGAGCAGTACTTC. It translates to CASSGYRDSYEQYF.

This clonotype was detected a few times. This rearrangement joins TRBV7-3 to TRBJ2-2; no clear D gene. The V gene lost 2 bases and the J gene lost 1 base, with 5 bases spanning the gap. Germline lookup yields CDR1 SGHTA and CDR2 FQGTGA. The CDR3 runs 14 residues. The CDR3 nucleotides are TGTGCCAGCAGCTTATTGTTGAACACCGGGGAGCTGTTTTTT. This sequence encodes CASSLLLNTGELFF.

This rearrangement joins TRBV20-1 to TRBJ2-5, with no clear D. The CDR3 has 14 residues. V shed 0 bases and J shed 4 bases, with 12 bases lying between them. CDR1 is DFQATT and CDR2 is SNEGSKA in the germline V gene (reference sequence). The CDR3, as DNA: TGCAGTGCTAGAGACGAGAAGGCATCAGAGACCCAGTACTTC. Its protein product is CSARDEKASETQYF.

This clonotype has a handful of counts. The chain links TRBV6-5 to TRBJ2-2, with D uncertain. The V and J ends lost 1 base and 6 bases respectively, with 3 bases between them. The CDR3 runs 12 residues. From germline, CDR1 is MNHEY and CDR2 SVGAGI. This CDR3 reads CASSYFSGELFF. In nucleotides, the CDR3 is TGTGCCAGCAGTTACTTCTCCGGGGAGCTGTTTTTT.

This clonotype showed up just a few times. This chain connects TRBV5-6 to TRBJ1-2, with D unresolved. The germline V gene has CDR1 SGHDT and CDR2 YYEEEE. This CDR3 spans 15 amino acids. V lost 0 bases, J lost 4 bases, and 13 bases lay in between. The CDR3 spells CASSLGPQESYGYTF. In DNA, the CDR3 is TGTGCCAGCAGCTTGGGACCTCAAGAAAGCTATGGCTACACCTTC.

In this sample, this clonotype turned up a few times. The CDR3 is CASSNRNYGYTF. Here the CDR3 DNA reads TGTGCCAGCAGCAACCGTAACTATGGCTACACCTTC. This chain uses TRBV3-1 with TRBJ1-2; the D is unclear. CDR3 length equals 12 residues. CDR1 and CDR2 (germline): LGHDT, YNNKEL (reference sequence). The V end lost 5 bases, the J end lost 1 base, and 5 bases lay between the germline ends.

This clonotype turned up a few times. The V call is TRBV5-5, the J call TRBJ1-2, with 7 bases matching TRBD1. Trimming cost V 1 base and J 3 bases; bases outside gene matches: 6. This CDR3 region has 15 residues. Per the germline V gene, CDR1 is SGHKS and CDR2 is YYEKEE (reference sequence). Written as DNA, the CDR3 is TGTGCCAGCAGCTTGTTCGGACAGGACCACTATGGCTACACCTTC. Encoded protein: CASSLFGQDHYGYTF.

J is TRBJ2-1 and V is TRBV10-3; TRBD2 matches at 9 bases. This CDR3 comprises 16 residues. CDR1 is ENHRY, CDR2 SYGVKD, per germline. Trimming removed 6 bases from V and 0 bases from J; junction bases left unmatched: 6. The DNA for the CDR3 is TGTGCCATCAGAAGGGCACTAGCGGGCTCCTACAATGAGCAGTTCTTC. It is translated as CAIRRALAGSYNEQFF.

The genes are TRBV12-3 or TRBV12-4 and TRBJ1-1; maybe TRBD1 (5 bases). Deletions cut 2 bases from V and 5 bases from J, with 9 bases between. This CDR3 contains 13 residues. This CDR3 reads CASSLQGETEAFF. CDR3 DNA: TGTGCCAGCAGTTTACAGGGAGAGACTGAAGCTTTCTTT.

A few counts support this clonotype. The chain carries TRBV28 and TRBJ2-7; a possible D gene is TRBD2 (5 bases). V was cut by 10 bases and J by 9 bases, with 22 bases left in between. Germline values: CDR1 MDHEN, CDR2 SYDVKM. The CDR3 is 13 residues long. In DNA, the CDR3 is TGTGCCACCGCGATCCCCCTCGGGGTAAGGCAGTACTTC. This gives the protein CATAIPLGVRQYF.

V gene TRBV13 combines with J gene TRBJ2-7, with a weak D call TRBD2 (5 bases). The CDR3 is 14 amino acids. Per germline, CDR1 PRHDT and CDR2 FYEKMQ (reference sequence). With 5 bases removed from V and 0 bases from J, the gap between germline ends came to 11 bases. The CDR3 spells CASSPRGSSYEQYF. CDR3 nucleotides: TGTGCCAGCAGCCCCCGAGGGAGCTCCTACGAGCAGTACTTC.

The V gene is TRBV5-5, the J gene TRBJ1-2; tentative D call: TRBD1 (5 bases). Trimming stripped 5 bases from V and 7 bases from J, with 15 bases between. Germline CDR1 and CDR2: SGHKS and YYEKEE (reference sequence). The CDR3 has 13 residues. The CDR3 here is CASRIGTAGGYTF. The CDR3 nucleotides are TGTGCCAGCAGAATCGGGACGGCGGGTGGCTACACCTTC.

This clonotype was observed a handful of times. The chain employs TRBV12-3 or TRBV12-4 and TRBJ2-5; 9 bases are shared with TRBD1. The CDR3 runs to 14 residues. V was clipped by 5 bases and J by 4 bases; unmatched bases: 5. DNA of the CDR3: TGTGCCAGCAGTCTGTGGACAGGGGTAGAGACCCAGTACTTC. Protein: CASSLWTGVETQYF.

This clonotype was detected ten times or more. The rearrangement joins TRBV5-1 to TRBJ1-1; possibly TRBD1 for D (6 bases). From germline, CDR1 is SGHRS and CDR2 YFSETQ. This CDR3 has 15 amino acids. With 0 bases removed from V and 4 bases from J, the gap between germline ends came to 13 bases. CDR3 bases: TGCGCCAGCAGCTTGGAGGCGCCAGGGGTCACTGAAGCTTTCTTT. It is translated as CASSLEAPGVTEAFF.

V is TRBV5-1 and J is TRBJ2-2; 7 bases agree with TRBD1. The V gene end was trimmed by 2 bases and the J gene end by 4 bases; junction bases not matched to a gene: 14. CDR1 is SGHRS, CDR2 YFSETQ, per germline. The CDR3 extends over 18 amino acids. The CDR3 DNA follows: TGCGCCAGCAGCTTAGCACCGGCACACAGGGGCGGCACCGGGGAGCTGTTTTTT. As protein: CASSLAPAHRGGTGELFF.

The chain employs TRBV11-3 and TRBJ2-1; D not resolved. V lost 7 bases and J lost 5, with 9 bases in between. The CDR3 has 12 amino acids. Germline V gene lookup returns CDR1 SGHNT and CDR2 YENEEA. CDR3 sequence: CASTKNHNEQFF. Written as DNA, the CDR3 is TGTGCCAGCACCAAGAATCACAATGAGCAGTTCTTC.

This clonotype was seen only a few times. This sequence joins TRBV7-2 and TRBJ2-5; 13 bases fit TRBD2. The germline gives CDR1 SGHTA, CDR2 FQGNSA. Losses at the gene ends were 1 base for V and 4 bases for J; bases not matched to a gene: 6. The length of the CDR3 is 17 residues. The CDR3 DNA is TGTGCCAGCAGCTTAGGGACTAGCGGGAGATCTGGAGAGACCCAGTACTTC. As protein: CASSLGTSGRSGETQYF.

A few counts support this clonotype. The chain has TRBV20-1 and TRBJ2-7, with D maybe TRBD1 (6 bases). V was cut by 5 bases and J by 4 bases, with 12 bases left in between. The CDR3 has 12 residues. The germline CDR1 and CDR2 sequences are DFQATT and SNEGSKA (reference sequence). This CDR3 reads CSASDRSYEQYF. CDR3 coding DNA: TGCAGTGCTTCTGACAGGTCGTACGAGCAGTACTTC.